The source of this T cell receptor (beta chain) is a study of neurological immune-mediated disorders. General observations from the study: When the repertoires were sorted by phylogenetic grouping, those of 18 of 34 multiple sclerosis patients ended up in one related-CDR3 cluster, a possible signature. Expanded clones shared no CDR3 amino acid sequences across subjects, suggesting private repertoires in all groups.

Synthesis of cDNA was accomplished via 5'RACE employing 10-nucleotide random UMIs. Per sequencing run, 15-18 subjects together gave over 170 million TCR-beta sequences. TCRdb reanalysed the 5' RACE reads using MiXCR and keeps one entry per CDR3 protein. Here the sample spans 45,000 to 55,000 distinct CDR3 sequences, approximately 3.9% being singletons. CDR3 length equals 16 residues. Trimming left V 4 bases short and J 5 bases short, with 18 bases between. The germline CDR1 and CDR2 sequences are SGHRS and YFSETQ. This clonotype was seen repeatedly, ten times or more. Antigen: not known. This receptor was obtained from a man aged 60 to 75 with multiple sclerosis. The sequenced sample consisted of PBMCs. The V call is TRBV5-1, the J call TRBJ2-2; possible D gene TRBD1, 6 bases. The CDR3 here is CASSKNPQGNTGELFF. CDR3 bases: TGCGCCAGCAGCAAAAACCCACAGGGAAATACCGGGGAGCTGTTTTTT.